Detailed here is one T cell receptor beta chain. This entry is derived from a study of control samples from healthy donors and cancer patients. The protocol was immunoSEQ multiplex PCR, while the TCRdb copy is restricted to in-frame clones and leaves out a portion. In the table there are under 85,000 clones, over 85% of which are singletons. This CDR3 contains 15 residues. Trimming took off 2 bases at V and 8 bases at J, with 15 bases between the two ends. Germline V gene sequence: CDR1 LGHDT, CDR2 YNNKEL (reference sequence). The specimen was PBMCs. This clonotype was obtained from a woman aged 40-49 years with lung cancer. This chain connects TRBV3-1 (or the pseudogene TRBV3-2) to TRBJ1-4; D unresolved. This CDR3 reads CASSQSPGGEEKLFF. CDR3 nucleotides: TGTGCCAGCAGCCAATCCCCGGGTGGTGAGGAAAAACTGTTTTTT.